This entry describes one T cell receptor (beta chain). This sample is part of a study of T cells in Graves' hyperthyroidism and ophthalmopathy. The source material, RNA transcripts, was used to amplify TCR beta CDR3 regions. The HTBI primer set served for first-round RT-PCR of the TCR CDR3. Each CDR3 protein is one row after TCRdb ran MiXCR on the multiplex PCR reads. Counted here are 490,000 or so distinct CDR3 sequences, 15% to 20% occurring once; the ten biggest clones make up 45% to 50%. The CDR3 contains 16 residues. Trimming pared 6 bases from V and 2 bases from J, leaving 20 bases between. Germline V lookup: CDR1 MDHEN, CDR2 SYDVKM.

The clonotype was recovered from a man aged 35 to 55 with Graves' ophthalmopathy. Sequenced material: blood. This chain uses TRBV28 with TRBJ2-7; perhaps TRBD2 as D (6 bases). The CDR3 here is CASSQIAGSKTYEQYF. The CDR3 DNA follows: TGTGCCAGCAGCCAAATCGCGGGATCGAAAACCTACGAGCAGTACTTC.